This T cell receptor (beta chain) was obtained from a study of blood T cell repertoires in COVID-19. Across the whole study: Sources were T cells, B-cell-depleted T cells, or PBMCs; the material itself was cDNA or gDNA.

Germline V gene sequence: CDR1 SGHAT, CDR2 FQNNGV. V lost 7 bases, J lost 7 bases, and 15 bases stayed unmatched. The CDR3 covers 17 residues. TCRdb's copy holds only in-frame clones and misses some; the assay was immunoSEQ multiplex PCR. The sample includes a few hundred thousand clones, 70% to 90% seen only once; the top ten take about 1.9%. The sequencing input was PBMCs or T cells enriched from blood (not recorded which). The source is a woman in her forties or fifties who had recovered from COVID-19. This chain uses TRBV11-2 with TRBJ1-6; TRBD1 matches at 8 bases. The CDR3 loop reads CASTNRQGRMNNSPLHF. The CDR3 DNA reads TGTGCCAGCACCAATAGACAGGGGAGAATGAACAATTCACCCCTCCACTTT.